The sample holds a few counts of the clone carrying this T cell receptor (beta chain). Its antigen remains unidentified. This sample was included in a study of beta chain features in type 1 diabetes. Findings of the study overall: TCRB CDR3s were moderately but significantly shorter in Type 1 diabetes patients in all four CD4+ subsets. Highly expressing activated T cells could be over-counted with a cDNA template.

Germline lookup yields CDR1 SEHNR and CDR2 FQNEAQ (reference sequence). Trimming took 2 bases from V and 7 from J, leaving 15 bases between them. The CDR3 runs to 15 residues. Expressed TCRB transcripts were sequenced, since all the RNA that had been isolated was reverse transcribed. Here immunoSEQ multiplex PCR was the method, and the copy in TCRdb shows in-frame clones only, minus some. The sample consists of some 350,000 clones, less than 15% of them appearing once. The rearrangement links TRBV7-9 to TRBJ2-1, with D tentatively TRBD2 (5 bases). The sequencing input was naive CD4+ T cells from blood. The clonotype comes from a woman aged 18 to 35 with type 1 diabetes. The CDR3 nucleotides read TGTGCCAGCAGCTTAAGGTACACACCGGGAAATGAGCAGTTCTTC. Amino acids: CASSLRYTPGNEQFF.